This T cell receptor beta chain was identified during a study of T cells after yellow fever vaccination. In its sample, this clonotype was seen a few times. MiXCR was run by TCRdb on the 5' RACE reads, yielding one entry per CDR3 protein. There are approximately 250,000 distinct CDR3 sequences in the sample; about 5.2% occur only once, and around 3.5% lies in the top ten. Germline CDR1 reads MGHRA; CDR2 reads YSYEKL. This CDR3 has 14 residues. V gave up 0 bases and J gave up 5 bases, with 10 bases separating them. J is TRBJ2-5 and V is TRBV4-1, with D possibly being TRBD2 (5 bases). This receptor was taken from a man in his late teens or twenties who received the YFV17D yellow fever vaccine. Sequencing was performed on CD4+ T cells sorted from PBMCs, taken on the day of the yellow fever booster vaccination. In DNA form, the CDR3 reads TGCGCCAGCAGCCAAGAGCCGACGGGGGAGACCCAGTACTTC. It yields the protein CASSQEPTGETQYF.